These T cell receptor beta chains were read from a single sample in a study of cytomegalovirus exposure and HLA in healthy donors. Using immunoSEQ multiplex PCR, the repertoire was profiled, and TCRdb retains in-frame clones only, with some absent. The sample consists of 90,000 to 110,000 clones, roughly three quarters of them appearing once. Sequenced: PBMCs. The source of these receptors is a man in his thirties or forties in good health and CMV-seronegative. The CDR3 runs from the conserved cysteine through the conserved F or W. Fields, in order: clone size, CDR3 length, J gene, D gene, V gene, CDR3 protein, CDR3 DNA. A D gene is named only where the DNA matches it firmly. Rows may omit the clone size; those that give it use once, few, many or a size class.

.,13,TRBJ2-1,.,TRBV19,CASSGLNGGEQFF,TGTGCCAGTAGCGGTCTAAATGGTGGTGAGCAGTTCTTC
.,11,TRBJ2-5,.,TRBV29-1,CSAGQMETQYF,TGCAGCGCGGGACAAATGGAGACCCAGTACTTC
few,15,TRBJ2-7,TRBD2,TRBV4-2,CASSQTTSASYEQYF,TGTGCCAGCAGCCAAACGACTAGCGCCTCCTACGAGCAGTACTTC
.,14,TRBJ1-2,.,TRBV11-3,CASSQRVGGYGYTF,TGTGCCAGCAGCCAAAGGGTAGGGGGCTATGGCTACACCTTC
.,12,TRBJ2-5,.,TRBV19,CASSRDTETQYF,TGTGCCAGTAGTAGGGACACAGAGACCCAGTACTTC
.,17,TRBJ1-1,.,TRBV28,CASTMRRGRGMNTEAFF,TGTGCCAGCACCATGAGACGAGGAAGGGGCATGAACACTGAAGCTTTCTTT
.,15,TRBJ1-1,TRBD1,TRBV19,CASIRPGTGNTEAFF,TGTGCCAGTATCCGCCCCGGGACAGGGAACACTGAAGCTTTCTTT
.,15,TRBJ2-5,.,TRBV11-3,CASSLEVNPRETQYF,TGTGCCAGCAGCTTAGAGGTTAACCCCAGGGAGACCCAGTACTTC
.,15,TRBJ1-2,TRBD1,TRBV2,CASSGTGFRNYGYTF,TGTGCCAGCAGTGGGACAGGGTTCCGGAACTATGGCTACACCTTC
few,14,TRBJ2-1,TRBD2,TRBV19,CASSGTSGRDEQFF,TGTGCCAGTAGCGGGACTAGCGGGAGAGATGAGCAGTTCTTC
once,12,TRBJ1-3,.,TRBV30,CAWSVPGNTIYF,TGTGCCTGGAGTGTGCCCGGGAACACCATATATTTT
.,13,TRBJ1-2,TRBD1,TRBV18,CASSGQGYYGYTF,TGTGCCAGCTCCGGACAGGGATACTATGGCTACACCTTC
.,12,TRBJ2-7,.,TRBV28,CASSLPTYEQYF,TGTGCCAGCAGTTTACCTACCTACGAGCAGTACTTC
.,15,TRBJ2-5,TRBD1,TRBV19,CASSLTGTAQETQYF,TGTGCCAGTAGTCTAACCGGGACAGCCCAAGAGACCCAGTACTTC
.,13,TRBJ2-1,.,TRBV2,CASTSESYNEQFF,TGTGCCAGCACCTCGGAGTCCTACAATGAGCAGTTCTTC
.,16,TRBJ2-7,.,TRBV7-2,CASSLASSDNSKEQYF,TGTGCCAGCAGCTTAGCGTCTAGCGACAATTCGAAGGAGCAGTACTTC
.,11,TRBJ2-5,TRBD1,TRBV20-1,CSALTGETQYF,TGCAGTGCTCTGACAGGGGAGACCCAGTACTTC
few,15,TRBJ2-5,.,TRBV18,CASSPGAGQLETQYF,TGTGCCAGCTCACCAGGGGCAGGGCAATTGGAGACCCAGTACTTC
.,14,TRBJ2-5,.,TRBV18,CASSTWTAQETQYF,TGTGCCAGCTCAACTTGGACAGCCCAAGAGACCCAGTACTTC
.,14,TRBJ2-7,TRBD2,TRBV7-2,CASSKTSGSYEQYF,TGTGCCAGCAGCAAGACTAGCGGTTCCTACGAGCAGTACTTC